This T cell receptor (beta chain) emerged from a study of identical twins' blood T cells. The CDR3 covers 17 residues. Germline CDR1 reads LNHDA; CDR2 reads SQIVND (reference sequence). V lost 3 bases, J lost 3 bases, and 11 bases stayed unmatched. All three twin pairs grew up together with likely shared infections and vaccines. TCRdb re-derived calls from the 5' RACE reads in MiXCR, one entry per CDR3 protein. The sample carries 300,000 to 400,000 distinct CDR3 sequences, 28% recorded once. The sequence derives from a woman between 18 and 50 years old in good health. The source material was PBMCs. The V call is TRBV19, the J call TRBJ2-7; 10 bases are a match to TRBD2. The CDR3 DNA reads as TGTGCCAGTAGTATCTCCCCTAGCGGGAGATTAGACTACGAGCAGTACTTC. Translation: CASSISPSGRLDYEQYF. Using reference TRBV19 and TRBJ2-7 for the parts outside the CDR3, the full variable domain is DGGITQSPKYLFRKEGQNVTLSCEQNLNHDAMYWYRQDPGQGLRLIYYSQIVNDFQKGDIAEGYSVSREKKESFPLTVTSAQKNPTAFYLCASSISPSGRLDYEQYFGPGTRLTVT.